The source of this T cell receptor beta chain is a study of blood T cell repertoires in COVID-19. Study summary: Samples representing acute and convalescent COVID-19 were sourced from the United States, Italy and Spain. T cells, B-cell-depleted T cells, or PBMCs supplied cDNA or gDNA.

Original data processing: Reference gene primer amplification gave estimated nucleated cell counts. Generated by immunoSEQ multiplex PCR, the TCRdb table keeps only in-frame clones and is missing some. That table supplies the V and J calls and clone size; D and trimming were determined from the DNA. The sample lists more than 65,000 clones; over 65% were seen once. The origin of this receptor is a woman in her 70s with acute or convalescent COVID-19. The sequenced material came from peripheral blood.

Written as DNA, the CDR3 is TGTGCCACCAGCAGAGAAGCGGGAGTTTTAGGTGAGCAGTTCTTC. Translated, it gives CATSREAGVLGEQFF. V gene TRBV15 combines with J gene TRBJ2-1; TRBD2 agrees at 8 bases. CDR1 LNHNV and CDR2 YYDKDF come from the germline V gene (reference sequence). With V trimmed by 0 bases and J by 9 bases, 7 bases remained unmatched. CDR3 length: 15 residues.